One and the same sample provided the 5 T cell receptor beta chains below, sequenced in a study of blood T cell repertoires in COVID-19. This table comes from immunoSEQ multiplex PCR, and its TCRdb copy is limited to in-frame clones, with some not included. The table records roughly 20,000 clones, 87% of them present only once. The sample comprised peripheral blood. The receptors stem from a human donor in a cohort sampled during active COVID-19.

The chain uses TRBV6-2 or TRBV6-3 and TRBJ2-1, with D uncertain. Germline V gene lookup returns CDR1 MNHEY and CDR2 SVGEGT. The CDR3 loop spans 12 amino acids. With 6 bases removed from V and 5 bases from J, the gap between germline ends came to 8 bases. This CDR3 is CASSPTNNEQFF. As DNA, the CDR3 is TGTGCCAGCAGCCCCACTAACAATGAGCAGTTCTTC.

The gene calls are TRBV28 and TRBJ2-7; a weak D match, TRBD2 (6 bases). CDR1 is MDHEN and CDR2 is SYDVKM in the germline V gene. The germline V and J ends were trimmed by 5 bases and 0 bases, with 11 bases remaining between them. The CDR3 is 14 residues long. The CDR3 here is CASSPGGISYEQYF. As DNA, the CDR3 is TGTGCCAGCAGTCCCGGGGGTATCTCCTACGAGCAGTACTTC. Supplemented by reference TRBV28 and TRBJ2-7, the full variable domain reads DVKVTQSSRYLVKRTGEKVFLECVQDMDHENMFWYRQDPGLGLRLIYFSYDVKMKEKGDIPEGYSVSREKKERFSLILESASTNQTSMYLCASSPGGISYEQYFGPGTRLTVT.

This clone was recorded a few times. The chain links TRBV6-5 to TRBJ2-5; possible D gene TRBD1, 5 bases. Deletions cut 6 bases from V and 6 bases from J, with 11 bases between. Per the germline V gene, CDR1 is MNHEY and CDR2 is SVGAGI. The CDR3 has 12 residues. The CDR3 here is CASSGPGKTQYF. The CDR3 nucleotides read TGTGCCAGCAGCGGACCAGGGAAGACCCAGTACTTC.

The chain is built from TRBV6-5 and TRBJ1-6; possible D gene TRBD1, 6 bases. CDR1 and CDR2 (germline): MNHEY, SVGAGI. Trimming removed 6 bases at V and 8 bases at J, with 17 bases between. There are 15 residues in the CDR3. CDR3 sequence: CASRLGGGIDSPLHF. The DNA of the CDR3 is TGTGCCAGCAGGCTGGGAGGGGGAATAGATTCACCCCTCCACTTT.

The genes are TRBV19 and TRBJ2-4, with D unclear. From germline, CDR1 is LNHDA and CDR2 SQIVND (reference sequence). Trimming shortened V by 3 bases and J by 0 bases, and 12 bases separated the two germline ends. The CDR3 sequence is 16 residues long. The CDR3 DNA sequence: TGTGCCAGTAGTATTGGTCCCCCGGGAGCCAAAAACATTCAGTACTTC. Protein: CASSIGPPGAKNIQYF.